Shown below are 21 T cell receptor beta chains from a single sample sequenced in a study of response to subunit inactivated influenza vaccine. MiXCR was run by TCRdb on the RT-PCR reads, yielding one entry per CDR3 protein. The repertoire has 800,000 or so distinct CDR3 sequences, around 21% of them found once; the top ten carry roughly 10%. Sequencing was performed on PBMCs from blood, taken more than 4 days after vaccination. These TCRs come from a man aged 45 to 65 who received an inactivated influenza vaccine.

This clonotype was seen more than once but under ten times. DNA for the CDR3: TGTGCCAGCAGTGATTGGGACAGGGGCAAAAACATTCAGTACTTC. This gives the protein CASSDWDRGKNIQYF. The V and J genes are TRBV2 and TRBJ2-4; 10 bases line up with TRBD1. The CDR3 contains 15 residues. Germline V lookup: CDR1 SNHLY, CDR2 FYNNEI. V was clipped by 3 bases and J by 3 bases; unmatched bases: 2.

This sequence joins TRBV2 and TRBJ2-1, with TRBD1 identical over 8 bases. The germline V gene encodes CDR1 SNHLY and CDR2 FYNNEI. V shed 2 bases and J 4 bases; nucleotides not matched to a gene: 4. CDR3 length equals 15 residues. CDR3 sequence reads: CASSEMGTGYNEQFF. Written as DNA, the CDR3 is TGTGCCAGCAGTGAAATGGGGACAGGTTACAATGAGCAGTTCTTC. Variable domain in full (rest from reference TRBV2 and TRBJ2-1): EPEVTQTPSHQVTQMGQEVILRCVPISNHLYFYWYRQILGQKVEFLVSFYNNEISEKSEIFDDQFSVERPDGSNFTLKIRSTKLEDSAMYFCASSEMGTGYNEQFFGPGTRLTVL.

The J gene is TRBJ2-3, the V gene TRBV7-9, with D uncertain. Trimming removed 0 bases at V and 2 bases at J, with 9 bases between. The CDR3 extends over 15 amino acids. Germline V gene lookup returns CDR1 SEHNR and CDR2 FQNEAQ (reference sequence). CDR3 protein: CASSLALLITDTQYF. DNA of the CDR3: TGTGCCAGCAGCTTAGCTCTCCTCATCACAGATACGCAGTATTTT.

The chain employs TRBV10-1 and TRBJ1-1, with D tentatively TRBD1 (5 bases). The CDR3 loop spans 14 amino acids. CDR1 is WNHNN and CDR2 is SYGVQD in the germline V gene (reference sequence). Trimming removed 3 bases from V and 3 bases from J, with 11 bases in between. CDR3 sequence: CASSETRTHTEAFF. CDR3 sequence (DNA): TGCGCCAGCAGTGAAACAAGGACACACACTGAAGCTTTCTTT.

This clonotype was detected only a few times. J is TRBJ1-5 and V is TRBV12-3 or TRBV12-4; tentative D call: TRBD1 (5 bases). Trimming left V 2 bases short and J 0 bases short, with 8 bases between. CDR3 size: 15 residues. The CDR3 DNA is TGTGCCAGCAGTTTACGACAGAATAGCAATCAGCCCCAGCATTTT. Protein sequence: CASSLRQNSNQPQHF.

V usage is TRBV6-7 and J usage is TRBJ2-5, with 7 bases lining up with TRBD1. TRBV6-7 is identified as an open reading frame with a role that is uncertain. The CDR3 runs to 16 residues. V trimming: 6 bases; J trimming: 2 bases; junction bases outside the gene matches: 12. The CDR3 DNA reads TGTGCCAGCAGATACCTCGGGACAGCCTTACAAGAGACCCAGTACTTC. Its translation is CASRYLGTALQETQYF.

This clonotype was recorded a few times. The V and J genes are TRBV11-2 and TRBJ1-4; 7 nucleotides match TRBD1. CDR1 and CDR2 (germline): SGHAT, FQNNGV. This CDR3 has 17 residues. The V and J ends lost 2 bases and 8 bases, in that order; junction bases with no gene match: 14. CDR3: CASSLSKLQGVGEKLFF. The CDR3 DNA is TGTGCCAGCAGCTTAAGTAAACTCCAGGGGGTTGGGGAAAAACTGTTTTTT. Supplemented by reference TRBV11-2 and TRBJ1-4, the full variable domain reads EAGVAQSPRYKIIEKRQSVAFWCNPISGHATLYWYQQILGQGPKLLIQFQNNGVVDDSQLPKDRFSAERLKGVDSTLKIQPAKLEDSAVYLCASSLSKLQGVGEKLFFGSGTQLSVL.

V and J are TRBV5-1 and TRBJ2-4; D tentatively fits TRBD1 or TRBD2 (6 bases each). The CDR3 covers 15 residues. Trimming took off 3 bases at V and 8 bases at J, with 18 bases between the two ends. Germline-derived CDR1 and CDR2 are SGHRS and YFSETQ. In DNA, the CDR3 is TGCGCCAGCAGCTACAGGGAATCGGGGGTTGACATTCAGTACTTC. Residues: CASSYRESGVDIQYF.

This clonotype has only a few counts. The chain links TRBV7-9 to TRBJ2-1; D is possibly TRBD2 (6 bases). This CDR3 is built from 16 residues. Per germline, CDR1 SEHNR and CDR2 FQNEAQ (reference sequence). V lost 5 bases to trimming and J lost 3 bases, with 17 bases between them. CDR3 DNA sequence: TGTGCCAGCAGCACCCCTAGTCAGGGACTCTACAATGAGCAGTTCTTC. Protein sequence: CASSTPSQGLYNEQFF. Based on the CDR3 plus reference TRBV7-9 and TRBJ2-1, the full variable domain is DTGVSQNPRHKITKRGQNVTFRCDPISEHNRLYWYRQTLGQGPEFLTYFQNEAQLEKSRLLSDRFSAERPKGSFSTLEIQRTEQGDSAMYLCASSTPSQGLYNEQFFGPGTRLTVL.

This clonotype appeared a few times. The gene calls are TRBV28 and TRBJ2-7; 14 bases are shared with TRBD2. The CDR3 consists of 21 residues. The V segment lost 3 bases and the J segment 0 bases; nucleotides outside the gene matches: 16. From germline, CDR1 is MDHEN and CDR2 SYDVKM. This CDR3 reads CASSFPVLGLAGVGTSYEQYF. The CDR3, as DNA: TGTGCCAGCAGTTTCCCTGTCTTGGGACTAGCGGGAGTGGGTACCTCCTACGAGCAGTACTTC.

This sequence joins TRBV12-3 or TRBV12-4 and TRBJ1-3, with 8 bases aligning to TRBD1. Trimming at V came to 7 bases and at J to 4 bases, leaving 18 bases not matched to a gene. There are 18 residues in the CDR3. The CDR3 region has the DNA TGTGCCAGCACCCCACTTTACAGGGGGAAGGCATCAGGAAACACCATATATTTT. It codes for CASTPLYRGKASGNTIYF.

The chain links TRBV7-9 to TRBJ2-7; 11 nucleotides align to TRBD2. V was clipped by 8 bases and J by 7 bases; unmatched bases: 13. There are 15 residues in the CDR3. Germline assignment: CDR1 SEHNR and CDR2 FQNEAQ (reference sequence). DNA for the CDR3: TGTGCCAGCTCGGGGACTAGCGGTCCCTGGGGGGAGCAGTACTTC. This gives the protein CASSGTSGPWGEQYF.

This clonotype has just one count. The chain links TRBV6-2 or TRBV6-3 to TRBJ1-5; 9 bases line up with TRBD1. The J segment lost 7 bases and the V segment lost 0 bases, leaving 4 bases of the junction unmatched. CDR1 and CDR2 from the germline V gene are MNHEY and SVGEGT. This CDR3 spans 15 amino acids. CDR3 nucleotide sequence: TGTGCCAGCAGTTACTCGGGACAGGGCCAACAGCCCCAGCATTTT. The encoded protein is CASSYSGQGQQPQHF.

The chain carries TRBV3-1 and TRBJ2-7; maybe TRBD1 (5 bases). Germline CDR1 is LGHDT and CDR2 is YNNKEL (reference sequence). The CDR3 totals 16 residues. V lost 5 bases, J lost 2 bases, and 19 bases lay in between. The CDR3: CASSLRQTNNPYEQYF. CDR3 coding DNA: TGTGCCAGCAGCTTGCGACAGACGAACAACCCCTACGAGCAGTACTTC.

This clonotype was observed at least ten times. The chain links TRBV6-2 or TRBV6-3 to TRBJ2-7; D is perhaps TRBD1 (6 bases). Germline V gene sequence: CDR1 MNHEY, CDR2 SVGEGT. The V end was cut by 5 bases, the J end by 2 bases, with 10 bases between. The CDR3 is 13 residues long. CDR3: CASSHGQTYEQYF. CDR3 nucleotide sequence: TGTGCCAGCAGTCACGGACAGACCTACGAGCAGTACTTC.

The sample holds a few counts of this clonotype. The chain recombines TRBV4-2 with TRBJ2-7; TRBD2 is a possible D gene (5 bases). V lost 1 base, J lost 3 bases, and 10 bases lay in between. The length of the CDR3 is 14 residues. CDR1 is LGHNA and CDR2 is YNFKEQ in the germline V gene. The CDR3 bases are TGTGCCAGCAGCCAAGGATGGACTGACTACGAGCAGTACTTC. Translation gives CASSQGWTDYEQYF.

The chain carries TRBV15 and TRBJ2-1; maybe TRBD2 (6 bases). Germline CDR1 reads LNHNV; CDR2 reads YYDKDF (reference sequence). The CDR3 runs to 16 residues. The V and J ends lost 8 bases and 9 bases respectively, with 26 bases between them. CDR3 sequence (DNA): TGTGCCACCGCACAAGCTCGGGACTGGGTCGGGGTTGAGCAGTTCTTC. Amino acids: CATAQARDWVGVEQFF.

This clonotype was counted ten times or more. This chain's CDR3 is CASSGGGPQETQYF. Here the CDR3 DNA reads TGTGCCAGCAGCGGAGGGGGGCCCCAAGAGACCCAGTACTTC. The chain carries TRBV9 and TRBJ2-5; TRBD1 or TRBD2 may be the D gene (6 bases each). The germline gives CDR1 SGDLS, CDR2 YYNGEE. V was clipped by 3 bases and J by 1 base, with 10 bases between them. CDR3 length: 14 amino acids.

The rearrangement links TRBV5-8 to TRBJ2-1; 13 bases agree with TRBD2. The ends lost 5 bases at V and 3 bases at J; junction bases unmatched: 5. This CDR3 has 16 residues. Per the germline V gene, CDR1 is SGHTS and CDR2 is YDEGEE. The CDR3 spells CASRSGLAGVYNEQFF. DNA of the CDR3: TGTGCCAGCAGGTCTGGACTAGCGGGAGTCTACAATGAGCAGTTCTTC.

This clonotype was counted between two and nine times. The CDR3 region is CSAISSQTGSDTQYF. In DNA, the CDR3 is TGCAGTGCTATTAGTAGTCAAACAGGGTCAGATACGCAGTATTTT. The genes are TRBV20-1 and TRBJ2-3, with D perhaps TRBD1 (6 bases). Per the germline V gene, CDR1 is DFQATT and CDR2 is SNEGSKA (reference sequence). There are 15 residues in the CDR3. The V end lost 4 bases, the J end lost 4 bases, and 18 bases lay between the germline ends.

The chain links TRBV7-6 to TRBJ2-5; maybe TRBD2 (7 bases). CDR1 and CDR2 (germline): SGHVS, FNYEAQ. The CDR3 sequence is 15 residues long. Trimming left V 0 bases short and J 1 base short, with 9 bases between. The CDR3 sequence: CASSLARGGQETQYF. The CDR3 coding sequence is TGTGCCAGCAGCTTAGCGAGGGGGGGCCAAGAGACCCAGTACTTC. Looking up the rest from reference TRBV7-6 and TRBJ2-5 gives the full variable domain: GAGVSQSPRYKVTKRGQDVALRCDPISGHVSLYWYRQALGQGPEFLTYFNYEAQQDKSGLPNDRFSAERPEGSISTLTIQRTEQRDSAMYRCASSLARGGQETQYFGPGTRLLVL.